This TCR beta chain was sequenced in a study of blood T cells in healthy people across ages. Findings of the study overall: Comparison with aged donors showed that long-lived donors had more naive CD4+ cells and higher diversity. The unknown donor CMV status may have confounded expanded clonotype changes.

This clonotype has a handful of counts. The antigen remains undetermined. The CDR3 sequence is 12 residues long. Germline lookup yields CDR1 SQVTM and CDR2 ANQGSEA. PCR was performed a second time for roughly 7 to 12 cycles using a sample-barcoded 5' primer and a J-beta primer mix. TCRdb fed the 5' RACE reads into MiXCR, producing one record per CDR3 protein. The repertoire includes about 290,000 distinct CDR3 sequences, roughly a quarter of them detected once, and 29% sits in the top ten. The chain has TRBV29-1 and TRBJ2-5; D is unresolved. The DNA end is more similar to TRBJ2-1, so the J call may be wrong. This clonotype was obtained from a woman between 70 and 85 years old in good health. Sequencing used blood. The CDR3 DNA follows: TGCAGCGTTCCGATTTATTACAATGAGCAGTTCTTC. It yields the protein CSVPIYYNEQFF.